The clone carrying this T cell receptor (beta chain) came up a few times. The data stem from a study of blood T cell repertoires in COVID-19. Study context: Specimens from acute and convalescent COVID-19 originated in the United States, Italy and Spain. PBMCs, B-cell-depleted T cells, or T cells provided the cDNA or gDNA that made up the material.

Source study methods: Cell counts per sample came from amplifying reference gene primers. Method: immunoSEQ multiplex PCR; TCRdb's copy keeps in-frame clones and lacks some. For V, J and clone size, that table is used; D and trimming come from the DNA. In the table there are roughly 150,000 clones, about four fifths of which are singletons. Germline loops: CDR1 MNHEY, CDR2 SMNVEV (reference sequence). The CDR3 contains 18 residues. Trimming took off 6 bases at V and 9 bases at J, with 27 bases between the two ends. The receptor was derived from a woman aged 80 or older with acute or convalescent COVID-19. This rearrangement joins TRBV27 to TRBJ1-6; tentative D call: TRBD1 (5 bases). Sequencing was carried out using peripheral blood. CDR3 sequence: CASSSGPGPAGIISPLHF. CDR3 coding DNA: TGTGCCAGCAGCTCGGGGCCGGGGCCCGCGGGGATAATTTCACCCCTCCACTTT.